This T cell receptor (beta chain) was captured in a study of cytomegalovirus exposure and HLA in healthy donors. To note about this clone: Its cognate antigen is unknown.

CDR1 is SNHLY and CDR2 is FYNNEI in the germline V gene. This CDR3 has 17 residues. The V and J ends lost 6 bases and 0 bases, in that order; junction bases with no gene match: 9. Broader study findings: While the bulk of TCR sequences proved rare, some public TCRs turned up in many donors.

The table came from immunoSEQ multiplex PCR; TCRdb's copy has only in-frame clones and leaves some out. The table shows over 120,000 clones, with about 94% occurring only once. This receptor was obtained from a young man in good health and CMV-seropositive. The sequencing input was PBMCs. This chain joins TRBV2 and TRBJ2-2, with 8 bases aligning to TRBD1. The CDR3 spells CASRVSLDRANTGELFF. CDR3 DNA sequence: TGTGCCAGCAGGGTATCACTGGACAGGGCGAACACCGGGGAGCTGTTTTTT.